This TCR beta chain originates from a study of T-cell memory formation after mild COVID-19. On the study more broadly: The TCR clusters were mostly specific to one donor.

TCRdb independently ran MiXCR on the 5' RACE reads; one entry per CDR3 protein. The sample consists of more than 350,000 distinct CDR3 sequences, 20% to 25% of them appearing once. This CDR3 spans 15 amino acids. Trimming cost V 0 bases and J 7 bases, with 12 bases left between them. CDR1 is LGHNA and CDR2 is YSLEER in the germline V gene. Material: PBMCs or a T cell subset sorted from them (not recorded which). The TCR originated in an adult woman who had mild COVID-19 (a few samples of this study predate the infection). Cell type and time point are not known. This chain uses TRBV4-3 with TRBJ2-2, with a possible D match to TRBD1 (5 bases). CDR3 residues: CASSQESGISGELFF. Written as DNA, the CDR3 is TGCGCCAGCAGCCAAGAGTCAGGGATTAGCGGGGAGCTGTTTTTT.